This is a list of T cell receptor beta chains from one sample in a study of control samples from healthy donors and cancer patients. The repertoire was sequenced with immunoSEQ multiplex PCR; TCRdb's copy has only in-frame clones and lacks some. This table holds around 30,000 clones, approximately 91% found once. Source material: PBMCs. These receptors came from a man aged 50 to 60 with lung cancer. The CDR3 runs from the conserved cysteine through the conserved F or W. A D gene is named only where the DNA matches it firmly. Only part of the rows carry a size: once, few, many, or a class if the clone is expanded.

abundance	v_gene	d_gene	j_gene	len	CDR3aa	CDR3nt
-	TRBV7-2	-	TRBJ1-1	13	CASNIQENTEAFF	TGTGCCAGCAACATACAGGAGAACACTGAAGCTTTCTTT
-	TRBV4-3	-	TRBJ1-1	14	CASSQEMTGAGAFF	TGCGCCAGCAGCCAAGAAATGACCGGGGCGGGTGCTTTCTTT
-	TRBV5-5	-	TRBJ1-6	13	CASSLVADSPLHF	TGTGCCAGCAGCTTGGTGGCGGATTCACCCCTCCACTTT
-	TRBV4-3	TRBD1	TRBJ2-5	15	CASSQAGTGQETQYF	TGCGCCAGCAGCCAAGCGGGGACAGGGCAAGAGACCCAGTACTTC
-	TRBV9	-	TRBJ1-5	15	CASSETAYSNQPQHF	TGTGCCAGCAGCGAGACAGCTTATAGCAATCAGCCCCAGCATTTT
-	TRBV6-6	TRBD2	TRBJ2-7	16	CASSQSRTSGGHEQYF	TGTGCCAGCAGCCAATCAAGGACTAGCGGGGGTCACGAGCAGTACTTC
once	TRBV6-6	-	TRBJ2-3	16	CAIRGGMGRGTDTQYF	TGTGCCATTCGAGGAGGGATGGGCAGGGGAACAGATACGCAGTATTTT
-	TRBV15	-	TRBJ2-6	17	CATSRGASSAGANVLTF	TGTGCCACCAGCAGAGGGGCGTCAAGTGCTGGGGCCAACGTCCTGACTTTC
-	TRBV6-2/TRBV6-3	TRBD1	TRBJ1-2	15	CASSYRTGGLSGYTF	TGTGCCAGCAGTTACCGAACAGGGGGACTAAGTGGCTACACCTTC
-	TRBV2	TRBD2	TRBJ2-2	14	CASQPSSGAGELFF	TGTGCCTCCCAACCGTCTAGCGGAGCCGGGGAGCTGTTTTTT
-	TRBV10-3	TRBD2	TRBJ2-5	13	CATLSGAQETQYF	TGTGCCACCCTTAGCGGGGCCCAAGAGACCCAGTACTTC
-	TRBV7-9	-	TRBJ2-1	12	CASSSLYNEQFF	TGTGCCAGCAGTTCTCTCTACAATGAGCAGTTCTTC
-	TRBV19	-	TRBJ2-2	16	CASSMSSPLNTGELFF	TGTGCCAGTAGTATGTCCTCGCCGCTGAACACCGGGGAGCTGTTTTTT
-	TRBV5-4	TRBD1	TRBJ1-6	18	CASSILSTGGVGNSPLHF	TGTGCCAGCAGCATATTATCGACAGGGGGCGTTGGGAATTCACCCCTCCACTTT
-	TRBV5-6	-	TRBJ2-7	14	CASSFRRFTYEQYF	TGTGCCAGCAGCTTCAGGCGATTCACCTACGAGCAGTACTTC
-	TRBV20-1	TRBD2	TRBJ2-3	16	CSASARTSGGGDTQYF	TGCAGTGCTAGTGCTCGGACTAGCGGGGGAGGAGATACGCAGTATTTT
-	TRBV11-2	TRBD1	TRBJ1-2	18	CASSYSTGGPTTNYGYTF	TGTGCCAGCAGCTACTCAACAGGGGGCCCTACCACCAACTATGGCTACACCTTC
-	TRBV7-2	TRBD2	TRBJ2-5	17	CASSLGLVAGGQETQYF	TGTGCCAGCAGCTTAGGTTTGGTAGCGGGGGGGCAAGAGACCCAGTACTTC
-	TRBV13	-	TRBJ2-2	15	CASTRREANTGELFF	TGTGCCAGCACCCGTAGGGAGGCGAACACCGGGGAGCTGTTTTTT
-	TRBV12-3/TRBV12-4	-	TRBJ1-1	11	CASPGYTEAFF	TGTGCCAGCCCTGGTTATACTGAAGCTTTCTTT
-	TRBV6-2/TRBV6-3	-	TRBJ1-5	13	CASSLTANQPQHF	TGTGCCAGCAGCTTGACGGCAAATCAGCCCCAGCATTTT
once	TRBV15	-	TRBJ2-2	15	CATSFRALQPGELFF	TGTGCCACCAGCTTCCGGGCCCTACAGCCCGGGGAGCTGTTTTTT
-	TRBV2	-	TRBJ1-1	14	CASSEALQGRKAFF	TGTGCCAGCAGTGAAGCGCTTCAGGGGAGGAAAGCTTTCTTT
-	TRBV7-9	TRBD2	TRBJ2-2	15	CASSLGGANTGELFF	TGTGCCAGCAGCCTCGGGGGGGCGAACACCGGGGAGCTGTTTTTT
-	TRBV4-3	-	TRBJ1-6	13	CASSRRGDSPLHF	TGCGCCAGCAGTCGGAGGGGGGATTCACCCCTCCACTTT
-	TRBV13	-	TRBJ2-4	14	CASSSTVAKNIQYF	TGTGCCAGCAGCTCGACCGTAGCCAAAAACATTCAGTACTTC
-	TRBV10-3	TRBD2	TRBJ2-7	16	CAIRGDLSGGTYEQYF	TGTGCCATCAGAGGGGACCTTAGCGGGGGAACCTACGAGCAGTACTTC
-	TRBV15	TRBD1	TRBJ1-3	16	CATSRDPTGAGNTIYF	TGTGCCACCAGCAGAGATCCGACAGGGGCCGGAAACACCATATATTTT
once	TRBV19	TRBD1	TRBJ1-4	14	CASSRGQGSEKLFF	TGTGCCAGTAGTAGGGGACAGGGTAGTGAAAAACTGTTTTTT
-	TRBV3-1/TRBV3-2	TRBD1	TRBJ1-6	18	CASSQNPTGGNNNSPLHF	TGTGCCAGCAGCCAGAATCCCACAGGGGGCAACAATAATTCACCCCTCCACTTT
-	TRBV18	TRBD2	TRBJ2-1	14	CASSPGLDRNEQFF	TGTGCCAGCTCACCGGGACTAGATCGTAATGAGCAGTTCTTC
-	TRBV19	-	TRBJ2-1	15	CASSPTETYYNEQFF	TGTGCCAGTAGTCCGACGGAAACCTACTACAATGAGCAGTTCTTC
-	TRBV19	TRBD1	TRBJ2-3	15	CASSPSTGSTDTQYF	TGTGCCAGTAGTCCGTCGACAGGGAGCACAGATACGCAGTATTTT
-	TRBV2	-	TRBJ1-1	12	CASSGRNTEAFF	TGTGCCAGCAGTGGAAGGAACACTGAAGCTTTCTTT
-	TRBV13	TRBD2	TRBJ2-3	17	CASSLLSSGVGTDTQYF	TGTGCCAGCAGCTTACTATCTAGCGGGGTGGGCACAGATACGCAGTATTTT
-	TRBV24-1	-	TRBJ1-1	14	CATSGGPGFTEAFF	TGTGCCACCAGCGGGGGGCCGGGATTCACTGAAGCTTTCTTT
-	TRBV5-4	TRBD2	TRBJ2-3	16	CASSLAAGGVTDTQYF	TGTGCCAGCAGCTTGGCAGCGGGGGGGGTGACAGATACGCAGTATTTT
-	TRBV24-1	TRBD2	TRBJ2-5	14	CATSGGTSGETQYF	TGTGCCACCAGTGGCGGGACTAGCGGAGAGACCCAGTACTTC
-	TRBV6-7	TRBD2	TRBJ2-4	16	CASSGLAGCSEDIQYF	TGTGCCAGCAGTGGACTAGCGGGTTGCTCAGAAGACATTCAGTACTTC
-	TRBV7-2	-	TRBJ1-4	15	CASSLVTAANEKLFF	TGTGCCAGCAGCTTAGTCACGGCGGCTAATGAAAAACTGTTTTTT
-	TRBV5-4	-	TRBJ2-1	16	CASSLGGAVSYNEQFF	TGTGCCAGCAGCTTGGGGGGGGCCGTCTCCTACAATGAGCAGTTCTTC
few	TRBV6-5	-	TRBJ2-3	13	CASSSQVTDTQYF	TGTGCCAGCAGTTCCCAGGTAACAGATACGCAGTATTTT
-	TRBV18	-	TRBJ2-1	15	CASSLLQGEGNEQFF	TGTGCCAGCTCACTCCTTCAGGGGGAGGGCAATGAGCAGTTCTTC
-	TRBV6-2/TRBV6-3	-	TRBJ1-6	11	CASSRNSPLHF	TGTGCCAGCAGTCGAAATTCACCCCTCCACTTT
-	TRBV6-5	-	TRBJ1-6	12	CAGGGRNSPLHF	TGTGCCGGGGGTGGGCGTAATTCACCCCTCCACTTT
-	TRBV11-2	-	TRBJ1-2	13	CASSLRVAYGYTF	TGTGCCAGCAGCTTAAGAGTTGCATATGGCTACACCTTC
-	TRBV19	TRBD1	TRBJ2-3	17	CASSISRGDRGTDTQYF	TGTGCCAGTAGTATCTCACGCGGAGACAGGGGCACAGATACGCAGTATTTT